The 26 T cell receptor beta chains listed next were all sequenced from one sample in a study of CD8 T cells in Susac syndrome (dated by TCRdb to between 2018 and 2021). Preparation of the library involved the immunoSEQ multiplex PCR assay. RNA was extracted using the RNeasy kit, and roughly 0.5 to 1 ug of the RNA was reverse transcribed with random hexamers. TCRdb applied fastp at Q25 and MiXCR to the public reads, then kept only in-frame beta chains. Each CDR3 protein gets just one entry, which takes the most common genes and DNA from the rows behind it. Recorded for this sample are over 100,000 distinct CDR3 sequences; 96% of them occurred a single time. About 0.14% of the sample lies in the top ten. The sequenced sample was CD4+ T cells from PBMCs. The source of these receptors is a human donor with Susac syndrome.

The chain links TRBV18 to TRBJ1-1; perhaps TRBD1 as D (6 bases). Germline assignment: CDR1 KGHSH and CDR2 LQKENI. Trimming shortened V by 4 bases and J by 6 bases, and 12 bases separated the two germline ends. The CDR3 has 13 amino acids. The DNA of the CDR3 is TGTGCCAGCTCACAAAAGGGGGGGGCTGAAGCTTTCTTT. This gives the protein CASSQKGGAEAFF.

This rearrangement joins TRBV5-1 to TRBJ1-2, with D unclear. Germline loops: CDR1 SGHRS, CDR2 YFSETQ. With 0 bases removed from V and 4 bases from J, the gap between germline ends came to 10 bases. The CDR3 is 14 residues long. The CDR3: CASSLDRPSYGYTF. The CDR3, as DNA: TGCGCCAGCAGCTTGGATCGTCCAAGCTATGGCTACACCTTC.

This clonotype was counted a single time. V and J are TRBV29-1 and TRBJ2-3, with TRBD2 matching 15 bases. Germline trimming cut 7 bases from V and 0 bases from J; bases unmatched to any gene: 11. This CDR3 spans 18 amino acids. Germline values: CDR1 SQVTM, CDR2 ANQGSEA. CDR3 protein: CSGAGTSGRMASTDTQYF. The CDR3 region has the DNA TGCAGCGGCGCCGGGACTAGCGGGAGGATGGCTAGCACAGATACGCAGTATTTT.

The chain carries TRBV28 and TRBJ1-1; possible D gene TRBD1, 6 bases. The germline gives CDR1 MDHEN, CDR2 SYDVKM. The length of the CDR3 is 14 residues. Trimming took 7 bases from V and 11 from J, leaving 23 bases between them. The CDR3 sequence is CASIHSDLGGRAFF. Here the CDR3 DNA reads TGTGCCAGCATCCATAGCGACTTGGGGGGGCGGGCTTTCTTT.

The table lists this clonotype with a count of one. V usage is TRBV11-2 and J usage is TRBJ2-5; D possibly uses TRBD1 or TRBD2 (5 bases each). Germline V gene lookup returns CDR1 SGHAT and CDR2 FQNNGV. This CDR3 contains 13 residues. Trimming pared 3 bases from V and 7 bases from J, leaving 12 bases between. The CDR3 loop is CASSLTVEGTQYF. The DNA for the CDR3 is TGTGCCAGCAGCTTGACAGTTGAGGGGACCCAGTACTTC.

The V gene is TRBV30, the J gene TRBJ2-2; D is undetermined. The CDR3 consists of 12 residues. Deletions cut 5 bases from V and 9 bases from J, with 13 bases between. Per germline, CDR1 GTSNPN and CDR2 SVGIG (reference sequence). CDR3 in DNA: TGTGCCTGGGGGGTCTCAGCGAGGGAGCTGTTTTTT. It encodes CAWGVSARELFF.

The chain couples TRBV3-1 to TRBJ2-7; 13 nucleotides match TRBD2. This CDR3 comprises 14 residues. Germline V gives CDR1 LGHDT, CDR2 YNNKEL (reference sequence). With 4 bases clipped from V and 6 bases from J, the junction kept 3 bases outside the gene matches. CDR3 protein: CASSRLAGGSEQYF. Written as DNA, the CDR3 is TGTGCCAGCAGCCGACTAGCGGGAGGCTCCGAGCAGTACTTC.

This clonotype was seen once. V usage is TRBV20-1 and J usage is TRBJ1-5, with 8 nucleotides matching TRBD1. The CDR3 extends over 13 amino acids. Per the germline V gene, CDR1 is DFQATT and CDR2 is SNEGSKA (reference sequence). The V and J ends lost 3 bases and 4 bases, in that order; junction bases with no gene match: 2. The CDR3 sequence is CSASGTGNQPQHF. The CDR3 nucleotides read TGCAGTGCTAGCGGGACAGGAAATCAGCCCCAGCATTTT.

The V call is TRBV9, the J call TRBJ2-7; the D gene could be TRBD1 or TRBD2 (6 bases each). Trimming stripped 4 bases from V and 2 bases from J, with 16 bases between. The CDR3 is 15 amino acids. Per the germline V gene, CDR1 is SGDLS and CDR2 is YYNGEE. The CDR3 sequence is CASSPQEGGPYEQYF. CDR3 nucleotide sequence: TGTGCCAGCAGCCCTCAGGAGGGGGGACCCTACGAGCAGTACTTC.

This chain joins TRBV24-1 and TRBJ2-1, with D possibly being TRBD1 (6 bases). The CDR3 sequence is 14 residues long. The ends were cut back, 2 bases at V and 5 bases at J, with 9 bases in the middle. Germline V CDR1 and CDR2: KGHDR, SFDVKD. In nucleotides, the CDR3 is TGTGCCACCAGTGATTCCGGACAGAACAATGAGCAGTTCTTC. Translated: CATSDSGQNNEQFF.

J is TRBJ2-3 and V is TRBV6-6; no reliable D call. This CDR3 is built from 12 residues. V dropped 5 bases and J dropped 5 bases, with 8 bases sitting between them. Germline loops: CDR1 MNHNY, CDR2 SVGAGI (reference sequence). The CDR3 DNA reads TGTGCCAGCAGTGCCCTAGGAGATACGCAGTATTTT. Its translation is CASSALGDTQYF.

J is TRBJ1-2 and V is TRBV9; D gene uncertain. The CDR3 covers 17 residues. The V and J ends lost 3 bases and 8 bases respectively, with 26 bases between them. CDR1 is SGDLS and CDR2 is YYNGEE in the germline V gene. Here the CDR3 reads CASSAGYLRTVESGYTF. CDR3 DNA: TGTGCCAGCAGCGCGGGCTACCTACGGACGGTGGAAAGCGGCTACACCTTC.

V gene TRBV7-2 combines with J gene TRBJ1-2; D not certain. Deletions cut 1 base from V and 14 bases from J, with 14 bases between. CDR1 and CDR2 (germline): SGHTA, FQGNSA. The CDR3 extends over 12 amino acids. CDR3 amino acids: CASSLVATPLTF. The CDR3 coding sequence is TGTGCCAGCAGCTTAGTAGCGACCCCCTTAACCTTC.

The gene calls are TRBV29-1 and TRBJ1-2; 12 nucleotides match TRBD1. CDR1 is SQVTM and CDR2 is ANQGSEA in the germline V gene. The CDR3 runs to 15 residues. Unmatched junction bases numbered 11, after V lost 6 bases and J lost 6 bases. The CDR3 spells CSVRTGTGGGNGYTF. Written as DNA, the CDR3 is TGCAGCGTCCGAACCGGGACAGGGGGCGGAAATGGCTACACCTTC.

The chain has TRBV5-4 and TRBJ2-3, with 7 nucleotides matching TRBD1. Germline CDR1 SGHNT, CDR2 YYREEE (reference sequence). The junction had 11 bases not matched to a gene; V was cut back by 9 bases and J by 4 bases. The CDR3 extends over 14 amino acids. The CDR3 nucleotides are TGTGCCACTTACAAACAGGGGCGGTCAGATACGCAGTATTTT. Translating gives CATYKQGRSDTQYF. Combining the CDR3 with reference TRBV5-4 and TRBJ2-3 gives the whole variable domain ETGVTQSPTHLIKTRGQQVTLRCSSQSGHNTVSWYQQALGQGPQFIFQYYREEENGRGNFPPRFSGLQFPNYSSELNVNALELDDSALYLCATYKQGRSDTQYFGPGTRLTVL.

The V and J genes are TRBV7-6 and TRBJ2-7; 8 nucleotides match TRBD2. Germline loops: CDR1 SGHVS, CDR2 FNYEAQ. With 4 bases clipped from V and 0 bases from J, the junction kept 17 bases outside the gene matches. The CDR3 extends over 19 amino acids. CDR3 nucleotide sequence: TGTGCCAGCAGCTCCCCCCGGTCGGGAGGGACTATGGGCTCCTACGAGCAGTACTTC. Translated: CASSSPRSGGTMGSYEQYF.

CDR3 sequence reads: CASIQDLFSGYTF. Here the CDR3 DNA reads TGTGCCAGCATTCAGGACCTATTTTCTGGCTACACCTTC. V gene TRBV2 combines with J gene TRBJ1-2; D unclear. The CDR3 extends over 13 amino acids. The germline CDR1 and CDR2 sequences are SNHLY and FYNNEI. V dropped 7 bases and J dropped 7 bases, with 16 bases sitting between them.

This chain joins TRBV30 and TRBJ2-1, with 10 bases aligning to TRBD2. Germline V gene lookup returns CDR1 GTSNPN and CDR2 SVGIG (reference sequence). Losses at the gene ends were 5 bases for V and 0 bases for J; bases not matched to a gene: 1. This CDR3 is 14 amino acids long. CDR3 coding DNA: TGTGCCTGGGCTAGCGGGAGCTCCTACAATGAGCAGTTCTTC. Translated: CAWASGSSYNEQFF.

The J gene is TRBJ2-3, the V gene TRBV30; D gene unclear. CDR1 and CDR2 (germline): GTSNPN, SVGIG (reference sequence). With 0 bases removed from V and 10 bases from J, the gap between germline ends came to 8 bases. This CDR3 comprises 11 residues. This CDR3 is CAWSVEHSQYF. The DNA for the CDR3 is TGTGCCTGGAGTGTGGAGCATTCGCAGTATTTT.

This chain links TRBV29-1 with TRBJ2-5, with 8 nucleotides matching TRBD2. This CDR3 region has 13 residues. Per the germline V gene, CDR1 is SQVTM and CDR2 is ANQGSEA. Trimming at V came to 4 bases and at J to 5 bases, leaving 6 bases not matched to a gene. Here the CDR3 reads CSVVTGGPETQYF. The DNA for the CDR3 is TGCAGCGTTGTAACGGGAGGGCCCGAGACCCAGTACTTC. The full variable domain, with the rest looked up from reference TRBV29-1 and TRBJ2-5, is SAVISQKPSRDICQRGTSLTIQCQVDSQVTMMFWYRQQPGQSLTLIATANQGSEATYESGFVIDKFPISRPNLTFSTLTVSNMSPEDSSIYLCSVVTGGPETQYFGPGTRLLVL.

CDR3 nucleotides: TGCGCCAGCAGCCATCCCTTTAGCGGGAGCTCCTACAATGAGCAGTTCTTC. Protein sequence: CASSHPFSGSSYNEQFF. The chain uses TRBV4-1 and TRBJ2-1, with 9 bases that match TRBD2. V lost 3 bases, J lost 0 bases, and 6 bases stayed unmatched. Germline CDR1 MGHRA, CDR2 YSYEKL. The CDR3 extends over 17 amino acids.

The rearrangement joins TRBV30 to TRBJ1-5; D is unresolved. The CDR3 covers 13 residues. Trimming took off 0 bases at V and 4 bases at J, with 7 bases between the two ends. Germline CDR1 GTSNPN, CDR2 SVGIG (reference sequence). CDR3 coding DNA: TGTGCCTGGAGTGTTATGCAGAATCAGCCCCAGCATTTT. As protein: CAWSVMQNQPQHF. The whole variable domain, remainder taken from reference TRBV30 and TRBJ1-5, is SQTIHQWPATLVQPVGSPLSLECTVEGTSNPNLYWYRQAAGRGLQLLFYSVGIGQISSEVPQNLSASRPQDRQFILSSKKLLLSDSGFYLCAWSVMQNQPQHFGDGTRLSIL.

This CDR3 is CSVEDRGGLGKNIQYF. CDR3 bases: TGCAGCGTTGAAGACCGAGGGGGTCTGGGCAAAAACATTCAGTACTTC. V and J are TRBV29-1 and TRBJ2-4; possible D gene TRBD1, 6 bases. Trimming cost V 0 bases and J 3 bases, with 15 bases left between them. This CDR3 region has 16 residues. CDR1 is SQVTM, CDR2 ANQGSEA, per germline.

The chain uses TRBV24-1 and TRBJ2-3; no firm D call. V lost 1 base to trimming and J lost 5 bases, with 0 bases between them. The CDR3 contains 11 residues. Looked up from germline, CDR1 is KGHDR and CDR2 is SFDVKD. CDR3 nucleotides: TGTGCCACCAGTGATTTAGATACGCAGTATTTT. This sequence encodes CATSDLDTQYF.

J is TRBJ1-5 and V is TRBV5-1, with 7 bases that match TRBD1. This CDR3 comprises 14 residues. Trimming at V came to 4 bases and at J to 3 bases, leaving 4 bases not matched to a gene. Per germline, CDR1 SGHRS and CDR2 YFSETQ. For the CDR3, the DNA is TGCGCCAGCAGCCCGACAGGGCACAATCAGCCCCAGCATTTT. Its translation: CASSPTGHNQPQHF.

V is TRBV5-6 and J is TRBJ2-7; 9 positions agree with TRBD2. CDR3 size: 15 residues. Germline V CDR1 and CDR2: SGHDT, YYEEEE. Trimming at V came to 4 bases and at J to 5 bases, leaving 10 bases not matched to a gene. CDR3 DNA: TGTGCCAGCAGCCCGAGGAGGACTAGCGCACACGAGCAGTACTTC. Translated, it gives CASSPRRTSAHEQYF.